These 9 T cell receptor beta chains were sequenced from one sample in a study of T cell changes during pregnancy in multiple sclerosis. The assay was immunoSEQ multiplex PCR, and TCRdb's table has in-frame clones only and misses some. The sample contains 45,000 to 55,000 clones, roughly 90% of which appear only once. The material sequenced was CD4+ T cells from peripheral blood mononuclear cells, taken after pregnancy. The receptors derive from a female donor with multiple sclerosis, enrolled in a pregnancy study.

This sequence joins TRBV19 and TRBJ2-4; TRBD1 matches at 7 bases. The CDR3 contains 15 residues. Germline trimming cut 4 bases from V and 1 base from J; bases unmatched to any gene: 4. Per the germline V gene, CDR1 is LNHDA and CDR2 is SQIVND (reference sequence). CDR3 in DNA: TGTGCCAGTAGTACACAGGGGTCGGCCAAAAACATTCAGTACTTC. Protein product: CASSTQGSAKNIQYF.

The chain recombines TRBV7-9 with TRBJ2-5, with 7 bases matching TRBD2. V was pared by 5 bases and J by 3 bases, with 12 bases of the junction left unmatched. The CDR3 spans 16 residues. Germline CDR1 and CDR2: SEHNR and FQNEAQ (reference sequence). The CDR3 loop is CASSRVSGTTKETQYF. CDR3 nucleotides: TGTGCCAGCAGCCGAGTTTCCGGGACTACAAAAGAGACCCAGTACTTC.

V gene TRBV7-9 combines with J gene TRBJ1-1; D is possibly TRBD1 (5 bases). The CDR3 extends over 15 amino acids. CDR1 SEHNR and CDR2 FQNEAQ come from the germline V gene (reference sequence). Trimming took off 1 base at V and 7 bases at J, with 16 bases between the two ends. CDR3 loop: CASSLVGQGVVEAFF. CDR3 sequence (DNA): TGTGCCAGCAGCTTAGTGGGCCAGGGTGTCGTTGAAGCTTTCTTT.

This chain uses TRBV6-1 with TRBJ2-7, with 12 bases aligning to TRBD1. With 4 bases clipped from V and 2 bases from J, the junction kept 9 bases outside the gene matches. Germline CDR1 MNHNS, CDR2 SASEGT. This CDR3 is built from 17 residues. The CDR3 sequence: CASSAGTGGDVTYEQYF. The CDR3 bases are TGTGCCAGCAGTGCCGGGACAGGGGGCGACGTGACCTACGAGCAGTACTTC.

V usage is TRBV7-2 and J usage is TRBJ2-7; 7 nucleotides line up with TRBD1. Trimming took 4 bases from V and 0 from J; bases not matched to a gene: 12. Germline V gene lookup returns CDR1 SGHTA and CDR2 FQGNSA. The CDR3 has 17 residues. This CDR3 is CASSWTGTGQPSYEQYF. DNA for the CDR3: TGTGCCAGCAGCTGGACGGGAACGGGACAGCCCTCCTACGAGCAGTACTTC.

CDR3 bases: TGTGCCAGCAGCTTCGGACACCACACAGATACGCAGTATTTT. Its translation is CASSFGHHTDTQYF. The chain links TRBV7-3 to TRBJ2-3; possible D gene TRBD1, 5 bases. The V gene lost 3 bases and the J gene lost 2 bases, with 9 bases spanning the gap. The germline gives CDR1 SGHTA, CDR2 FQGTGA. The CDR3 extends over 14 amino acids.

The chain employs TRBV29-1 and TRBJ1-1; D remains ambiguous. V lost 2 bases and J lost 5, with 12 bases in between. Germline assignment: CDR1 SQVTM and CDR2 ANQGSEA. There are 13 residues in the CDR3. The CDR3 loop is CSVEHMVGTEAFF. The CDR3 DNA sequence: TGCAGCGTTGAACATATGGTCGGGACTGAAGCTTTCTTT.

This clone was found once. V and J are TRBV6-5 and TRBJ1-3; 7 bases line up with TRBD1. Germline assignment: CDR1 MNHEY and CDR2 SVGAGI. With V trimmed by 4 bases and J by 10 bases, 7 bases remained unmatched. This CDR3 is built from 13 residues. Here the CDR3 reads CASSWDSRGTIYF. CDR3 DNA sequence: TGTGCCAGCAGTTGGGACAGCCGGGGAACCATATATTTT.

This chain uses TRBV18 with TRBJ1-2; 10 positions match TRBD1. V shed 8 bases and J 6 bases; nucleotides not matched to a gene: 15. The germline CDR1 and CDR2 sequences are KGHSH and LQKENI. The CDR3 is 16 residues long. The CDR3 DNA is TGTGCCAGCACCAACCGGGACAGGGGATTGGGTGATGGCTACACCTTC. Protein: CASTNRDRGLGDGYTF.